A single sample is the source of the 12 T cell receptor beta chains below, sequenced in a study of circulating CD8 cells and anti-PD-1 response in melanoma (dated by TCRdb to 2020 to 2021). Sequenced on a NextSeq 500. The QIAseq Immune Repertoire RNA Library Kit, Human TCR Panel was used to prepare TCR libraries from around 14 ng of total RNA. Starting from the raw public reads, TCRdb applied fastp trimming at Q25, assembled clones with MiXCR and retained in-frame beta chains. Each CDR3 protein gets just one entry, which takes the most common genes and DNA from the rows behind it. The sample table shows about 2,000 distinct CDR3 sequences, and approximately 6% are seen once. The ten largest clonotypes hold less than 4% of the sample. Using a BD FACSAria II cell sorter, four subsets defined by PD-1 and/or TIGIT were sorted from live CD3+CD8+TCRalphabeta+ cells. Sequenced here: CD8+ T cells from PBMCs, sampled at baseline or after one month of anti-PD-1 therapy (not recorded which). The receptors here all came from a human donor with melanoma.

By sample share, this clonotype is medium-sized. V usage is TRBV27 and J usage is TRBJ2-7; unclear D gene. The CDR3 extends over 14 amino acids. In germline, CDR1 is MNHEY, CDR2 SMNVEV (reference sequence). The germline V and J ends were trimmed by 8 bases and 4 bases, with 18 bases remaining between them. For the CDR3, the DNA is TGTGCCAGCGCCCCCGGGTCGCGCCTATACGAGCAGTACTTC. Amino acids: CASAPGSRLYEQYF.

This clonotype is categorized as medium-sized. The gene calls are TRBV28 and TRBJ2-7; 7 bases are shared with TRBD2. Germline CDR1 reads MDHEN; CDR2 reads SYDVKM. The CDR3 is 15 residues long. J was trimmed by 2 bases and V by 8 bases; bases with no gene match: 12. The CDR3 is CASSDEDGRTYEQYF. In DNA, the CDR3 is TGTGCCAGCTCCGATGAGGACGGGAGGACCTACGAGCAGTACTTC.

In the case of this clonotype: Relative to the germline gene, one junction end is altered; a read error may explain this. The V call is TRBV5-4, the J call TRBJ1-2; D not resolved. Germline V gives CDR1 SGHNT, CDR2 YYREEE (reference sequence). The CDR3 length is 14 residues. CDR3 sequence: CASNLAGEYYGYTF. The DNA of the CDR3 is TGTGCCAGCAACTTGGCTGGCGAGTACTATGGCTACACCTTC.

This clonotype is medium-sized (0.01 to 0.1%) within its sample. The rearrangement joins TRBV28 to TRBJ2-7; D possibly corresponds to TRBD1 (5 bases). The CDR3 is 15 amino acids. V lost 8 bases and J lost 2, with 19 bases in between. Germline CDR1 reads MDHEN; CDR2 reads SYDVKM. The CDR3 region has the DNA TGTGCCAGCGCCCTGAGGCAGGGCGAAACCTACGAGCAGTACTTC. Amino acids: CASALRQGETYEQYF.

This clonotype rates as medium-sized. The chain recombines TRBV28 with TRBJ1-1; 9 bases are a match to TRBD1. J gave up 0 bases and V 1 base, and 3 bases lay outside the gene matches. The CDR3 spans 16 residues. The germline gives CDR1 MDHEN, CDR2 SYDVKM. CDR3: CASSLFGTGLNTEAFF. In nucleotides, the CDR3 is TGTGCCAGCAGTTTATTCGGGACAGGGTTGAACACTGAAGCTTTCTTT. The variable domain in full, with the rest retrieved from reference TRBV28 and TRBJ1-1, is DVKVTQSSRYLVKRTGEKVFLECVQDMDHENMFWYRQDPGLGLRLIYFSYDVKMKEKGDIPEGYSVSREKKERFSLILESASTNQTSMYLCASSLFGTGLNTEAFFGQGTRLTVV.

Relative to its sample, this clonotype is medium-sized. The chain uses TRBV28 and TRBJ2-5; 9 bases fit TRBD1. The CDR3 runs 14 residues. V lost 5 bases and J lost 5; bases outside the gene matches: 6. Per the germline V gene, CDR1 is MDHEN and CDR2 is SYDVKM. The CDR3: CASSPRQGGETQYF. CDR3 DNA: TGTGCCAGCAGTCCCCGACAGGGGGGCGAGACCCAGTACTTC.

By frequency in the sample, this clonotype is medium-sized. The chain combines TRBV28 with TRBJ2-7, with D unresolved. The germline V and J ends were trimmed by 4 bases and 3 bases, with 4 bases remaining between them. CDR3 length: 11 residues. Germline lookup yields CDR1 MDHEN and CDR2 SYDVKM. CDR3 nucleotide sequence: TGTGCCAGCAGTTCAGACTACGAGCAGTACTTC. This translates into CASSSDYEQYF.

This clonotype appeared a few times. V and J are TRBV19 and TRBJ1-3; TRBD1 might be the D (5 bases). The CDR3 covers 14 residues. V shed 3 bases and J shed 4 bases, with 10 bases lying between them. The germline V gene encodes CDR1 LNHDA and CDR2 SQIVND (reference sequence). The CDR3 protein is CASSMGTPGNTIYF. CDR3 bases: TGTGCCAGTAGTATGGGGACGCCCGGAAACACCATATATTTT.

By share, this clonotype counts as medium-sized. The rearrangement joins TRBV28 to TRBJ1-2; tentatively, D is TRBD1 (6 bases). From germline, CDR1 is MDHEN and CDR2 SYDVKM. CDR3 length: 16 residues. Trimming took off 7 bases at V and 3 bases at J, with 21 bases between the two ends. The CDR3 here is CASTSLFVGGYYGYTF. For the CDR3, the DNA is TGTGCCAGCACCTCCTTGTTTGTCGGGGGCTACTATGGCTACACCTTC.

This clonotype is deemed medium-sized (0.01 to 0.1%). The CDR3 DNA reads as TGTGCCAGCAGTCCACTAGCGGGGGGGAGAGATACGCAGTATTTT. Amino acid sequence: CASSPLAGGRDTQYF. The chain carries TRBV28 and TRBJ2-3, with TRBD2 identical over 13 bases. Germline V gives CDR1 MDHEN, CDR2 SYDVKM. The length of the CDR3 is 15 residues. Germline trimming cut 5 bases from V and 5 bases from J; bases unmatched to any gene: 4. Filled out from reference TRBV28 and TRBJ2-3, the complete variable domain reads DVKVTQSSRYLVKRTGEKVFLECVQDMDHENMFWYRQDPGLGLRLIYFSYDVKMKEKGDIPEGYSVSREKKERFSLILESASTNQTSMYLCASSPLAGGRDTQYFGPGTRLTVL.

By its share, this clonotype is medium-sized. This chain joins TRBV5-4 and TRBJ2-2; 10 nucleotides align to TRBD1. Trimming at V came to 0 bases and at J to 7 bases, leaving 3 bases not matched to a gene. There are 15 residues in the CDR3. CDR1 is SGHNT, CDR2 YYREEE, per germline (reference sequence). CDR3 sequence (DNA): TGTGCCAGCAGCTTGGGGGACAGGGGAAACGGGGAGCTGTTTTTT. Translation: CASSLGDRGNGELFF.

By frequency in the sample, this clonotype is large. V is TRBV28 and J is TRBJ1-5; no clear D gene. This CDR3 is 14 amino acids long. The ends were cut back, 3 bases at V and 0 bases at J, with 6 bases in the middle. CDR1 and CDR2 (germline): MDHEN, SYDVKM. CDR3 coding DNA: TGTGCCAGCAGTTTCCTCGATAGCAATCAGCCCCAGCATTTT. Encoded protein: CASSFLDSNQPQHF.